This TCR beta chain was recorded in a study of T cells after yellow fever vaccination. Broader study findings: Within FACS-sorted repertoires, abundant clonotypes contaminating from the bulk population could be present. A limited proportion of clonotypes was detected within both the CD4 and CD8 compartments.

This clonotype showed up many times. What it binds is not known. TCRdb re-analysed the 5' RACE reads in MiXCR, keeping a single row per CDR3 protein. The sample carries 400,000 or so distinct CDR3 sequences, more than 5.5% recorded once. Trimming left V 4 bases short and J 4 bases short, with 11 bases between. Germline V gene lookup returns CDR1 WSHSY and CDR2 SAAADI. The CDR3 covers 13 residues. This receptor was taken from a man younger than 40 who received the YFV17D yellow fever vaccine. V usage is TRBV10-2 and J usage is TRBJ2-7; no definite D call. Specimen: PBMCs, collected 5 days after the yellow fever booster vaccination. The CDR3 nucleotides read TGCGCCAGCAGTGTAAGTTTTCCGTACGAGCAGTACTTC. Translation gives CASSVSFPYEQYF.